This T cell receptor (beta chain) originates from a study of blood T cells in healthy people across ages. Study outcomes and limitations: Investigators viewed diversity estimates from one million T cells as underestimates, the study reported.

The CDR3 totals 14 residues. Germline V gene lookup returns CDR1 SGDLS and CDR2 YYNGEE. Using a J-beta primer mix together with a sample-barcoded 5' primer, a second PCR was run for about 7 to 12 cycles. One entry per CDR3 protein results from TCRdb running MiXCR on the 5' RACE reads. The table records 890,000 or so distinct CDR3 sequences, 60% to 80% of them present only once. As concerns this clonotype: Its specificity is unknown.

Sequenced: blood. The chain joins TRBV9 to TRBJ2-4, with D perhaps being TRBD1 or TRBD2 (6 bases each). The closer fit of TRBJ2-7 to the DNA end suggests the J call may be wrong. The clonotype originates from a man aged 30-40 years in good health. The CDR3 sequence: CASSVAGAGYEQYF. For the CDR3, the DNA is TGTGCCAGCAGCGTAGCGGGGGCGGGATACGAGCAGTACTTC.